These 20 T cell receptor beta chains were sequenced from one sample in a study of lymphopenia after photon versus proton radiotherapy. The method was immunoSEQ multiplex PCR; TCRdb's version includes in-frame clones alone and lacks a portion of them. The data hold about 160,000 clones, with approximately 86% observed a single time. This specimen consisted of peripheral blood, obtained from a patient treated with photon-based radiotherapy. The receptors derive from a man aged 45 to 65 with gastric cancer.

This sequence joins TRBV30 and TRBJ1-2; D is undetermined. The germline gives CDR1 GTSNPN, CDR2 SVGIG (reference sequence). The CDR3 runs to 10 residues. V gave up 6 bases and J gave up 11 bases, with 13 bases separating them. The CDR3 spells CACAVSLYTF. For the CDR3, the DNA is TGTGCCTGTGCCGTGTCACTGTACACCTTC.

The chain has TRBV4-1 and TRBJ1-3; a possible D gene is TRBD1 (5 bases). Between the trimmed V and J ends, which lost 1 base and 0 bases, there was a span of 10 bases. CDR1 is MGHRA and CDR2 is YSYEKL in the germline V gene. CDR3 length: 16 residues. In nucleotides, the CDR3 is TGCGCCAGCAGCCAAGGGCAGGGCCCCTCTGGAAACACCATATATTTT. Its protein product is CASSQGQGPSGNTIYF.

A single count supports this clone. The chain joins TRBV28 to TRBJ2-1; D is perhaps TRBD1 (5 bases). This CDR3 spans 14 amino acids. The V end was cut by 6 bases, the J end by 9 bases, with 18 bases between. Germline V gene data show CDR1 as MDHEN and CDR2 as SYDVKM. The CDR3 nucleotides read TGTGCCAGCAGGGCGGATCCTGGGCAGGGTGAGCAGTTCTTC. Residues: CASRADPGQGEQFF. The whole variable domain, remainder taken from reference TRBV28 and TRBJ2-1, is DVKVTQSSRYLVKRTGEKVFLECVQDMDHENMFWYRQDPGLGLRLIYFSYDVKMKEKGDIPEGYSVSREKKERFSLILESASTNQTSMYLCASRADPGQGEQFFGPGTRLTVL.

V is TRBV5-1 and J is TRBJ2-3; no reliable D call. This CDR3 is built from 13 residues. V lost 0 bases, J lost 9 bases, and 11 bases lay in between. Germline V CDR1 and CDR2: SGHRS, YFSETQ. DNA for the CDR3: TGCGCCAGCAGCTTGGACTTGGTGGGCACGCAGTATTTT. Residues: CASSLDLVGTQYF.

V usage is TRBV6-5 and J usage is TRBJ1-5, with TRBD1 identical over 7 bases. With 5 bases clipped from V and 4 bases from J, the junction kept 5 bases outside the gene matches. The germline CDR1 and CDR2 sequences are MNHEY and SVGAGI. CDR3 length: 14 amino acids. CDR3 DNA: TGTGCCAGCAGTCAACAGGGGTCTAATCAGCCCCAGCATTTT. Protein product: CASSQQGSNQPQHF.

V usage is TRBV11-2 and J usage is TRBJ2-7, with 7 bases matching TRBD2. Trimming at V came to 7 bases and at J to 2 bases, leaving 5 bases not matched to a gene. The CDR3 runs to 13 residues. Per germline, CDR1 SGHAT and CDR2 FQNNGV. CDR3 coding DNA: TGTGCCAGCAACCCAGCGGGGACCTACGAGCAGTACTTC. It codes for CASNPAGTYEQYF.

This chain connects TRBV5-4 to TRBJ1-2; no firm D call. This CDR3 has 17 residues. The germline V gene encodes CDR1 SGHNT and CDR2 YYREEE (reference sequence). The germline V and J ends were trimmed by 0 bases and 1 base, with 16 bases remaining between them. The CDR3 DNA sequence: TGTGCCAGCAGCTTGGGTACGCGGACTCCTCTTAACTATGGCTACACCTTC. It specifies CASSLGTRTPLNYGYTF.

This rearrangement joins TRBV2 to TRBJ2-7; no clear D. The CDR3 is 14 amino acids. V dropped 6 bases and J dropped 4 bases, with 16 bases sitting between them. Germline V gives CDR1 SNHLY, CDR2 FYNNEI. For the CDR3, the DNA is TGTGCCAGCAGCGCAACCCTTGGGTCTTACGAGCAGTACTTC. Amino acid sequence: CASSATLGSYEQYF.

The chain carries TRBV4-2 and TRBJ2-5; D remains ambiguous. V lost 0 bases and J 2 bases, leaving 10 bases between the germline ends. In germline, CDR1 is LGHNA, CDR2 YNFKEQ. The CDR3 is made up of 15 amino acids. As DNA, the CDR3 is TGTGCCAGCAGCCAAGATAGGAGTCAGCAAGAGACCCAGTACTTC. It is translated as CASSQDRSQQETQYF.

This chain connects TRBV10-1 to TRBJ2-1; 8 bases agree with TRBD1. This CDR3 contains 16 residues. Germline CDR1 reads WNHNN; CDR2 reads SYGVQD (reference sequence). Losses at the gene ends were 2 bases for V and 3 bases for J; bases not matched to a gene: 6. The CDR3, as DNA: TGCGCCAGCAGTGAGCTGACAGGGGCCCTCTACAATGAGCAGTTCTTC. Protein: CASSELTGALYNEQFF.

Here the CDR3 DNA reads TGCAGCGTTTCCCCTATCGTAGCGGGAGGGCCCAACAATGAGCAGTTCTTC. Translation: CSVSPIVAGGPNNEQFF. The V and J genes are TRBV29-1 and TRBJ2-1; 11 positions match TRBD2. There are 17 residues in the CDR3. Germline V CDR1 and CDR2: SQVTM, ANQGSEA. Losses at the gene ends were 5 bases for V and 5 bases for J; bases not matched to a gene: 14.

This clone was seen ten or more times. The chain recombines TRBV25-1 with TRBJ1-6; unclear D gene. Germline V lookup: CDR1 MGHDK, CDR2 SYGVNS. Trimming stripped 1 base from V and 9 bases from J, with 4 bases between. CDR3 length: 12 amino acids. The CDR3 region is CASSEFFSPLHF. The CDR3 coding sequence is TGTGCCAGCAGTGAATTCTTTTCACCCCTCCACTTT.

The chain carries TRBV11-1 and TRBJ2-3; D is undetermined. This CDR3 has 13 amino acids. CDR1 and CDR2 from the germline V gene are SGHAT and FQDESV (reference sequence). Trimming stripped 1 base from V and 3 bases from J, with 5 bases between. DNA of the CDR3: TGTGCCAGCAGCTTAGACCTGACAGATACGCAGTATTTT. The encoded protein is CASSLDLTDTQYF.

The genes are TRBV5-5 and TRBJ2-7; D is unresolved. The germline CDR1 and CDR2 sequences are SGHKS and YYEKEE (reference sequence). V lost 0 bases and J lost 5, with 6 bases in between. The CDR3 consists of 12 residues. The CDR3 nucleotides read TGTGCCAGCAGCTTGGACATGAACGAGCAGTACTTC. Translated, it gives CASSLDMNEQYF.

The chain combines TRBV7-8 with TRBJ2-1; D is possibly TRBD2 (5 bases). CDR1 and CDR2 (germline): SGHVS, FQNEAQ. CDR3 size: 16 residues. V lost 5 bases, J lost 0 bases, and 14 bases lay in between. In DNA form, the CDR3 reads TGTGCCAGCAGCCGATCCACTAGGAACTCCTACAATGAGCAGTTCTTC. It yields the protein CASSRSTRNSYNEQFF. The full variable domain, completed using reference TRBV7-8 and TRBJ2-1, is GAGVSQSPRYKVAKRGQDVALRCDPISGHVSLFWYQQALGQGPEFLTYFQNEAQLDKSGLPSDRFFAERPEGSVSTLKIQRTQQEDSAVYLCASSRSTRNSYNEQFFGPGTRLTVL.

In nucleotides, the CDR3 is TGTGCCAGCAGTCCGAAGGGGGACAGGGGGGCCTCCTACGAGCAGTACTTC. This sequence encodes CASSPKGDRGASYEQYF. The chain has TRBV25-1 and TRBJ2-7, with 11 positions matching TRBD1. Trimming took 5 bases from V and 0 from J; bases not matched to a gene: 9. CDR3 length: 17 amino acids. The germline V gene encodes CDR1 MGHDK and CDR2 SYGVNS.

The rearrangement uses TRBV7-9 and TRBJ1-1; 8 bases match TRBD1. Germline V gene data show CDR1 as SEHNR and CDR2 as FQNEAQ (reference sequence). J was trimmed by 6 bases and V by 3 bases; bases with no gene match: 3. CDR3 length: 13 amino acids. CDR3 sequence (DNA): TGTGCCAGCAGCTTTGACAGGGGCGCTGAAGCTTTCTTT. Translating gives CASSFDRGAEAFF.

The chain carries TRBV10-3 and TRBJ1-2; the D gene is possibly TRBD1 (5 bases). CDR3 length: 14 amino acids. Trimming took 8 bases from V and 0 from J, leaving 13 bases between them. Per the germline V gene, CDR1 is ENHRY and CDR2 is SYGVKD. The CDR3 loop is CAISGAGTNYGYTF. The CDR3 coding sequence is TGTGCCATCTCGGGAGCAGGGACTAACTATGGCTACACCTTC.

This CDR3 reads CASRPTNKYLIYNEQFF. CDR3 in DNA: TGCGCCAGCAGGCCAACCAACAAATACCTTATCTACAATGAGCAGTTCTTC. The chain has TRBV4-1 and TRBJ2-1; D remains unclear. V lost 6 bases, J lost 3 bases, and 21 bases lay in between. Germline assignment: CDR1 MGHRA and CDR2 YSYEKL. The CDR3 sequence is 17 residues long.

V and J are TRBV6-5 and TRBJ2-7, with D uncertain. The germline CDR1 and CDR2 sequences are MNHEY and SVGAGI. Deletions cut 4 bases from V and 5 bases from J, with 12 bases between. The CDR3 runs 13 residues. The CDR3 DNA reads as TGTGCCAGCAGTTTCTTAACAGCTCACGAGCAGTACTTC. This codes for CASSFLTAHEQYF.